This passage covers 32 T cell receptor beta chains from one sample sequenced in a study of shared clonotypes between healthy human individuals. Cells designated naive CD8 were CD45RO-negative and were positively selected for CCR7, with terminally differentiated effector memory CD45RA+ cells excluded. Clones were read by immunoSEQ multiplex PCR, and TCRdb kept only the in-frame ones, dropping some. The sample shows about 820,000 clones, around 93% of them seen only once. The material sequenced was naive CD8+ T cells sorted from blood. The receptors originated from a man under 40 in good health.

The chain carries TRBV7-9 and TRBJ2-1, with unresolved D. V lost 3 bases and J 4 bases, leaving 10 bases between the germline ends. The length of the CDR3 is 14 residues. The germline CDR1 and CDR2 sequences are SEHNR and FQNEAQ (reference sequence). The CDR3 nucleotides are TGTGCCAGCAGCTTGCAGAACCTTTACAATGAGCAGTTCTTC. It yields the protein CASSLQNLYNEQFF.

The rearrangement uses TRBV6-6 and TRBJ2-1; D not resolved. V was clipped by 2 bases and J by 7 bases, with 12 bases between them. This CDR3 is built from 14 residues. In germline, CDR1 is MNHNY, CDR2 SVGAGI (reference sequence). The CDR3 coding sequence is TGTGCCAGCAGTTACGTAGGCGACCCTAATGAGCAGTTCTTC. Translated: CASSYVGDPNEQFF.

The chain has TRBV9 and TRBJ2-7, with 12 bases that match TRBD2. V dropped 3 bases and J dropped 2; count of bases not matched to a gene: 6. Germline CDR1 SGDLS, CDR2 YYNGEE. The length of the CDR3 is 16 residues. The CDR3 reads CASSGGSSGRAYEQYF. CDR3 DNA sequence: TGTGCCAGCAGCGGGGGATCTAGCGGGAGGGCCTACGAGCAGTACTTC.

The rearrangement joins TRBV27 to TRBJ2-1; perhaps D is TRBD1 or TRBD2 (5 bases each). CDR3 length: 13 residues. The V gene lost 2 bases and the J gene lost 9 bases, with 11 bases spanning the gap. Germline values: CDR1 MNHEY, CDR2 SMNVEV (reference sequence). For the CDR3, the DNA is TGTGCCAGCAGTTTAGGCCCCGGGACTGAGCAGTTCTTC. The encoded protein is CASSLGPGTEQFF.

This chain links TRBV14 with TRBJ2-7; a weak D match, TRBD1 (6 bases). CDR1 and CDR2 from the germline V gene are SGHDN and FVKESK. This CDR3 spans 18 amino acids. V was trimmed by 1 base and J by 3 bases, leaving 22 bases between them. CDR3 region: CASSQGSQWTAHYYEQYF. CDR3 nucleotides: TGTGCCAGCAGCCAAGGAAGTCAATGGACAGCCCATTACTACGAGCAGTACTTC.

The V gene is TRBV29-1, the J gene TRBJ1-3; no definite D call. V shed 1 base and J shed 4 bases, with 11 bases lying between them. This CDR3 comprises 14 residues. From germline, CDR1 is SQVTM and CDR2 ANQGSEA. The CDR3 region has the DNA TGCAGCGTTGAAGTTTTGGACGAGGGAAACACCATATATTTT. Its translation: CSVEVLDEGNTIYF.

This clone was observed a single time. The chain links TRBV4-2 to TRBJ2-1; possibly TRBD1 or TRBD2 for D (5 bases each). This CDR3 has 14 residues. The germline V gene encodes CDR1 LGHNA and CDR2 YNFKEQ. V was pared by 3 bases and J by 4 bases, with 10 bases between. The CDR3 sequence: CASSQGTLYNEQFF. Here the CDR3 DNA reads TGTGCCAGCAGCCAGGGGACCCTTTACAATGAGCAGTTCTTC.

Comment on this clone: A much larger clone differs from this one at a single base, so this may be a read error. Additional DNA sequences in this sample encode the identical CDR3. The rearrangement uses TRBV5-1 and TRBJ2-3, with D uncertain. Per germline, CDR1 SGHRS and CDR2 YFSETQ. V shed 5 bases and J shed 0 bases, with 7 bases lying between them. The CDR3 covers 13 residues. The CDR3: CASRPDSTDTQYF. Here the CDR3 DNA reads TGCGCCAGCAGGCCCGACAGCACAGATACGCAGTATTTT.

Comment on this clone: Mismatch with germline at one junction end may stem from a read error. The chain carries TRBV7-9 and TRBJ2-1, with TRBD2 matching 7 bases. CDR1 is SEHNR and CDR2 is FQNEAQ in the germline V gene (reference sequence). This CDR3 contains 12 residues. CDR3 in amino acids: CASSQTPTSVIF. CDR3 coding DNA: TGTGCCAGCAGTCAAACCCCCACTAGCGTGATCTTC.

The chain uses TRBV13 and TRBJ2-7, with D perhaps being TRBD1 or TRBD2 (5 bases each). The CDR3 loop spans 14 amino acids. Trimming stripped 5 bases from V and 7 bases from J, with 18 bases between. The germline V gene encodes CDR1 PRHDT and CDR2 FYEKMQ (reference sequence). The CDR3 nucleotides read TGTGCCAGCAGCCACCGGGACCCTACGGGAGAGCAGTACTTC. Translating gives CASSHRDPTGEQYF.

The chain uses TRBV28 and TRBJ2-7; 8 bases match TRBD1. V lost 5 bases to trimming and J lost 3 bases; unmatched junction nucleotides: 6. The CDR3 is 14 amino acids. Germline V gene sequence: CDR1 MDHEN, CDR2 SYDVKM. The CDR3 reads CASSEAGGSYEQYF. The CDR3 nucleotides read TGTGCCAGCAGTGAAGCAGGGGGCAGCTACGAGCAGTACTTC.

The V gene is TRBV9, the J gene TRBJ2-7, with D hard to call. V lost 3 bases and J 0 bases, leaving 13 bases between the germline ends. CDR1 SGDLS and CDR2 YYNGEE come from the germline V gene. This CDR3 has 15 residues. The CDR3: CASSERPGASYEQYF. The CDR3 nucleotides are TGTGCCAGCAGCGAAAGGCCGGGCGCCTCCTACGAGCAGTACTTC.

The chain has TRBV7-2 and TRBJ2-1; weak D call: TRBD1 (6 bases). The V gene lost 1 base and the J gene lost 6 bases, with 13 bases spanning the gap. CDR3 length: 15 residues. From germline, CDR1 is SGHTA and CDR2 FQGNSA. CDR3 nucleotides: TGTGCCAGCAGCTTAGTCCGAAGGGGGTCCAATGAGCAGTTCTTC. It encodes CASSLVRRGSNEQFF.

This sequence joins TRBV28 and TRBJ2-1; 10 nucleotides match TRBD2. CDR1 MDHEN and CDR2 SYDVKM come from the germline V gene. V lost 3 bases to trimming and J lost 5 bases; unmatched junction nucleotides: 4. The CDR3 has 15 residues. CDR3 bases: TGTGCCAGCAGTTTCATTCTAGCGGGAGACAATGAGCAGTTCTTC. It codes for CASSFILAGDNEQFF. Drawing the rest from reference TRBV28 and TRBJ2-1, the complete variable domain is DVKVTQSSRYLVKRTGEKVFLECVQDMDHENMFWYRQDPGLGLRLIYFSYDVKMKEKGDIPEGYSVSREKKERFSLILESASTNQTSMYLCASSFILAGDNEQFFGPGTRLTVL.

The rearrangement links TRBV7-9 to TRBJ2-1, with 8 bases aligning to TRBD2. The germline CDR1 and CDR2 sequences are SEHNR and FQNEAQ (reference sequence). CDR3 length: 13 residues. After removal of 5 bases from V and 6 bases from J, the junction contained 3 bases not matched to a gene. This CDR3 is CASSGTSFNEQFF. As DNA, the CDR3 is TGTGCCAGCAGCGGGACTAGTTTCAATGAGCAGTTCTTC.

This clone was observed a handful of times. The genes are TRBV9 and TRBJ1-2; TRBD1 aligns across 7 bases. With V trimmed by 4 bases and J by 4 bases, 10 bases remained unmatched. Germline CDR1 reads SGDLS; CDR2 reads YYNGEE. The CDR3 is 15 amino acids. The CDR3 sequence is CASSQDRIGAYGYTF. CDR3 nucleotide sequence: TGTGCCAGCAGCCAGGACAGGATCGGTGCCTATGGCTACACCTTC. Drawing the rest from reference TRBV9 and TRBJ1-2, the complete variable domain is DSGVTQTPKHLITATGQRVTLRCSPRSGDLSVYWYQQSLDQGLQFLIQYYNGEERAKGNILERFSAQQFPDLHSELNLSSLELGDSALYFCASSQDRIGAYGYTFGSGTRLTVV.

The chain links TRBV2 to TRBJ1-2; D not certain. CDR1 and CDR2 (germline): SNHLY, FYNNEI. The length of the CDR3 is 15 residues. V lost 6 bases, J lost 5 bases, and 19 bases lay in between. In DNA, the CDR3 is TGTGCCAGCAGCGAATGGACGGACCCCTGGTATGGCTACACCTTC. It specifies CASSEWTDPWYGYTF. The whole variable domain, remainder taken from reference TRBV2 and TRBJ1-2, is EPEVTQTPSHQVTQMGQEVILRCVPISNHLYFYWYRQILGQKVEFLVSFYNNEISEKSEIFDDQFSVERPDGSNFTLKIRSTKLEDSAMYFCASSEWTDPWYGYTFGSGTRLTVV.

Remarks on this clone: The sample carries other DNA sequences with the same CDR3. This chain connects TRBV9 to TRBJ2-1; 7 positions agree with TRBD2. Germline CDR1 is SGDLS and CDR2 is YYNGEE. V shed 0 bases and J 6 bases; nucleotides not matched to a gene: 0. CDR3 length equals 13 residues. The CDR3 coding sequence is TGTGCCAGCAGCGTAGCTAGCGGCAATGAGCAGTTCTTC. Translated, it gives CASSVASGNEQFF.

The chain joins TRBV10-2 to TRBJ2-7; D ambiguous. This CDR3 spans 14 amino acids. The ends were cut back, 4 bases at V and 7 bases at J, with 17 bases in the middle. The germline V gene has CDR1 WSHSY and CDR2 SAAADI. CDR3 residues: CASSGFLANLEQYF. The CDR3 DNA reads TGCGCCAGCAGTGGGTTCCTCGCCAATCTTGAGCAGTACTTC.

The V gene is TRBV7-2, the J gene TRBJ1-1; weak D call: TRBD1 (5 bases). CDR3 length equals 14 residues. Looked up from germline, CDR1 is SGHTA and CDR2 is FQGNSA. V lost 4 bases, J lost 0 bases, and 9 bases lay in between. The DNA of the CDR3 is TGTGCCAGCAGCTCGACAGAGCTGAACACTGAAGCTTTCTTT. Translating it yields CASSSTELNTEAFF.

The chain uses TRBV27 and TRBJ2-1; D is ambiguous. The CDR3 totals 12 residues. Germline V gives CDR1 MNHEY, CDR2 SMNVEV (reference sequence). Trimming removed 5 bases at V and 10 bases at J, with 12 bases between. Written as DNA, the CDR3 is TGTGCCAGCAGTCCCCTGAGTGGAGAGCAGTTCTTC. It specifies CASSPLSGEQFF.

As to this clone: Relative to the germline gene, one junction end is altered; a read error may explain this. The chain links TRBV7-9 to TRBJ2-1, with a tentative D call TRBD1 (6 bases). This CDR3 contains 16 residues. Germline V lookup: CDR1 SEHNR, CDR2 FQNEAQ (reference sequence). The chain's CDR3 is CACSAQNRVRGDEQFF. DNA of the CDR3: TGTGCCTGCAGCGCCCAGAACAGGGTCCGAGGCGATGAGCAGTTCTTC. The whole variable domain, filled in from reference TRBV7-9 and TRBJ2-1, reads DTGVSQNPRHKITKRGQNVTFRCDPISEHNRLYWYRQTLGQGPEFLTYFQNEAQLEKSRLLSDRFSAERPKGSFSTLEIQRTEQGDSAMYLCACSAQNRVRGDEQFFGPGTRLTVL.

V is TRBV27 and J is TRBJ2-6; no reliable D call. Germline V gives CDR1 MNHEY, CDR2 SMNVEV (reference sequence). The CDR3 totals 13 residues. Between the trimmed V and J ends, which lost 5 bases and 1 base, there was a span of 3 bases. CDR3 DNA sequence: TGTGCCAGCAGTGGATCTGGGGCCAACGTCCTGACTTTC. Translated, it gives CASSGSGANVLTF.

The chain recombines TRBV29-1 with TRBJ2-1, with D tentatively TRBD2 (5 bases). The CDR3 is 10 amino acids. CDR1 and CDR2 (germline): SQVTM, ANQGSEA. V gave up 6 bases and J gave up 15 bases, with 15 bases separating them. The chain's CDR3 is CSVGEFLRFF. The CDR3 DNA reads TGCAGCGTCGGGGAGTTCTTACGGTTCTTC.

V and J are TRBV6-5 and TRBJ2-2, with no clear D. The CDR3 has 14 residues. Between the trimmed V and J ends, which lost 6 bases and 6 bases, there was a span of 14 bases. Germline CDR1 MNHEY, CDR2 SVGAGI. The CDR3 region is CASRYQLESGELFF. DNA for the CDR3: TGTGCCAGCAGATATCAGTTGGAGTCCGGGGAGCTGTTTTTT.

The genes are TRBV10-3 and TRBJ2-7, with D hard to call. The CDR3 is made up of 14 amino acids. V lost 5 bases and J lost 2, with 13 bases in between. Germline assignment: CDR1 ENHRY and CDR2 SYGVKD. CDR3 sequence: CAISLSELTYEQYF. In nucleotides, the CDR3 is TGTGCCATCAGTTTGAGCGAACTCACCTACGAGCAGTACTTC.

This clone turned up a few times. This chain connects TRBV27 to TRBJ1-2; D is unclear. Germline lookup yields CDR1 MNHEY and CDR2 SMNVEV (reference sequence). The germline V and J ends were trimmed by 6 bases and 8 bases, with 4 bases remaining between them. The CDR3 totals 9 residues. The CDR3 nucleotides are TGTGCCAGCAGGGACGGCTACACCTTC. It specifies CASRDGYTF.

The chain links TRBV27 to TRBJ2-7, with 12 bases that match TRBD2. The CDR3 loop spans 17 amino acids. V trimming: 5 bases; J trimming: 0 bases; junction bases outside the gene matches: 8. Germline V lookup: CDR1 MNHEY, CDR2 SMNVEV (reference sequence). DNA for the CDR3: TGTGCCAGCAGTCCACTTAGGACTAGCGGGGCCTCCTACGAGCAGTACTTC. Its protein is CASSPLRTSGASYEQYF.

This clone showed up just a few times. Other nucleotide sequences in the sample specify the same CDR3. This chain links TRBV27 with TRBJ2-2, with D unclear. V was clipped by 3 bases and J by 2 bases, with 10 bases between them. CDR1 and CDR2 from the germline V gene are MNHEY and SMNVEV (reference sequence). This CDR3 is built from 15 residues. This CDR3 is CASSLSWGNTGELFF. The CDR3 nucleotides are TGTGCCAGCAGTTTGAGTTGGGGAAACACCGGGGAGCTGTTTTTT.

This clone is a singleton in its sample. This sequence joins TRBV23-1 and TRBJ1-3; 8 nucleotides match TRBD1. TRBV23-1 is recorded as an ORF, its role being uncertain. The CDR3 sequence is 13 residues long. The junction had 4 bases not matched to a gene; V was cut back by 10 bases and J by 2 bases. The CDR3: CATKDRAGNTIYF. DNA for the CDR3: TGCGCCACTAAGGACAGGGCTGGAAACACCATATATTTT.

J is TRBJ2-7 and V is TRBV10-3, with 10 bases identical to TRBD2. With V trimmed by 4 bases and J by 3 bases, 12 bases remained unmatched. The germline V gene has CDR1 ENHRY and CDR2 SYGVKD. The CDR3 spans 17 residues. In nucleotides, the CDR3 is TGTGCCATCAGTGCACGGCTAGCGGGAGAATCTGGCTACGAGCAGTACTTC. Encoded protein: CAISARLAGESGYEQYF.

This clone was observed a single time. Other nucleotide sequences in the sample specify the same CDR3. The chain has TRBV7-9 and TRBJ2-1; D may correspond to TRBD1 or TRBD2 (5 bases each). Trimming removed 7 bases at V and 5 bases at J, with 21 bases between. Germline CDR1 reads SEHNR; CDR2 reads FQNEAQ (reference sequence). CDR3 length equals 16 residues. CDR3 in amino acids: CASIVGRGGVDNEQFF. DNA of the CDR3: TGTGCCAGCATAGTGGGTCGGGGCGGTGTCGACAATGAGCAGTTCTTC. The full variable domain, in which reference TRBV7-9 and TRBJ2-1 provide the parts outside the CDR3, is DTGVSQNPRHKITKRGQNVTFRCDPISEHNRLYWYRQTLGQGPEFLTYFQNEAQLEKSRLLSDRFSAERPKGSFSTLEIQRTEQGDSAMYLCASIVGRGGVDNEQFFGPGTRLTVL.